The clone carrying this T cell receptor beta chain appeared a few times. Its antigen is unidentified. The read stops 3 residues short of the end of the CDR3; the missing end is completed from the germline J gene. Patients and controls were mostly of Caucasian heritage. CDR1 is SNHLY, CDR2 FYNNEI, per germline. The CDR3 is 15 residues long. V lost 3 bases, J lost 1 base, and 10 bases lay in between. The data belong to a study of T cell clonality in common variable immunodeficiency. General observations from the study: Repertoire-complication correlations in CVID were limited by patient heterogeneity.

Libraries were prepared by immunoSEQ multiplex PCR; TCRdb keeps only in-frame clonotypes and omits some of them. Singletons are absent from the sample, which has 25,000 to 35,000 clones. The V call is TRBV2, the J call TRBJ1-3, with D perhaps TRBD1 (5 bases). This clonotype was obtained from a person aged 18 to 70 in good health. Material for sequencing was peripheral blood mononuclear cells. The sequenced part of the CDR3 DNA is TGTGCCAGCAGTGACAGAGGGGTGTCTGGAAACACC. Its translation is CASSDRGVSGNT. Given in full, the CDR3 is CASSDRGVSGNTIYF.